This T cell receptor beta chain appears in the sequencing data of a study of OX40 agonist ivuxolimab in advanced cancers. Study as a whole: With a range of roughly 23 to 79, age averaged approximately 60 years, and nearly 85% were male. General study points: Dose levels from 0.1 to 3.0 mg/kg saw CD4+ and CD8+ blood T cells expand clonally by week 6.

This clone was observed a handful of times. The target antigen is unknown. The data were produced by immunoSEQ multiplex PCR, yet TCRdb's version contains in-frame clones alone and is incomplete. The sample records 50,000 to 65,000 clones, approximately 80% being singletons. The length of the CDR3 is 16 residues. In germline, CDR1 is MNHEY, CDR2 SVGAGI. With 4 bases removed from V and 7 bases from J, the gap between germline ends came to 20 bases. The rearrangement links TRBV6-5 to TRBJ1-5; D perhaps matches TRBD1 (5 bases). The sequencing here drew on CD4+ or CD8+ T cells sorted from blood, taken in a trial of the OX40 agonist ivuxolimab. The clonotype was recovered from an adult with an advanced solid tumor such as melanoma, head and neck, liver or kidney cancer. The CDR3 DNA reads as TGTGCCAGCAGTTTCCCCTTCCGATCGAGGGGCCAGCCCCAGCATTTT. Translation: CASSFPFRSRGQPQHF.